This T cell receptor (beta chain) was identified in a study of blood T cells in healthy people across ages. Russia was home to the donors, healthy Caucasian individuals aged about 6 to 90. A sample-barcoded 5' primer and a J-beta primer mix were used in a second PCR of roughly 7 to 11 cycles. TCRdb ran MiXCR on the 5' RACE reads and lists one entry per CDR3 protein. Among 800,000 or so distinct CDR3 sequences, 60% to 80% were seen once, and the ten largest hold roughly a quarter. This clonotype was obtained from a young man in good health. The sequenced sample consisted of blood.

The CDR3 loop is CASSLWGARLDEKLFF. CDR3 nucleotide sequence: TGTGCCAGCAGCTTATGGGGGGCCCGCTTAGATGAAAAACTGTTTTTT. The V gene is TRBV7-8, the J gene TRBJ1-4; maybe TRBD1 (6 bases). The CDR3 runs to 16 residues. Trimming removed 2 bases from V and 6 bases from J, with 16 bases in between. Germline CDR1 reads SGHVS; CDR2 reads FQNEAQ.